This T cell receptor beta chain was sequenced in a study of T cells in Graves' hyperthyroidism and ophthalmopathy. Researchers took RNA transcripts and amplified the TCR beta CDR3 regions from them. The HTBI primer set drove a first-round RT-PCR of the TCR CDR3. MiXCR, run by TCRdb on the multiplex PCR reads, gives a single entry per CDR3 protein. Of about 680,000 distinct CDR3 sequences in the sample, roughly a third were seen once. This clonotype was observed at least ten times. Losses at the gene ends were 6 bases for V and 4 bases for J; bases not matched to a gene: 4. Germline V gene sequence: CDR1 SNHLY, CDR2 FYNNEI. This CDR3 has 14 amino acids.

The source of this sequence is a woman in her forties with Graves' hyperthyroidism. Input material: blood. The V call is TRBV2, the J call TRBJ2-2; the match to TRBD2 covers 8 bases. This CDR3 is CASRIAGPTGELFF. The CDR3 DNA reads TGTGCCAGCAGGATAGCGGGGCCCACCGGGGAGCTGTTTTTT. The variable domain in full, completed from reference TRBV2 and TRBJ2-2, reads EPEVTQTPSHQVTQMGQEVILRCVPISNHLYFYWYRQILGQKVEFLVSFYNNEISEKSEIFDDQFSVERPDGSNFTLKIRSTKLEDSAMYFCASRIAGPTGELFFGEGSRLTVL.